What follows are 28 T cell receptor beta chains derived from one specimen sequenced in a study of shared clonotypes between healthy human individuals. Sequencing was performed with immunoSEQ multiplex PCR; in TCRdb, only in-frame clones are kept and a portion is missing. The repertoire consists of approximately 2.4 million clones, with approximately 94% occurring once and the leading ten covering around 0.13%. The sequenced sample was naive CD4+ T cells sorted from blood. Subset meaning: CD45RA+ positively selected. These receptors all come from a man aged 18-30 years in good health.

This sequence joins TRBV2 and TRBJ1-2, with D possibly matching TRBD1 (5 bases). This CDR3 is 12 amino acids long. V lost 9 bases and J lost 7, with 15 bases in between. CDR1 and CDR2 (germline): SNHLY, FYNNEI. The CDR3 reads CASRRGPSGYTF. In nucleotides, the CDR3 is TGTGCCAGTCGGCGGGGACCATCTGGCTACACCTTC.

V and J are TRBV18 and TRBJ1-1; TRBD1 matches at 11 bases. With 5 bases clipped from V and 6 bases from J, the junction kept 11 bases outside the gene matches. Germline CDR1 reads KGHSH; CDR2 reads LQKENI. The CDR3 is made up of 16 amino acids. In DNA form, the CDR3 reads TGTGCCAGCTCATCGGACAGGGGGCGGTTAGTGGCTGAAGCTTTCTTT. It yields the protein CASSSDRGRLVAEAFF.

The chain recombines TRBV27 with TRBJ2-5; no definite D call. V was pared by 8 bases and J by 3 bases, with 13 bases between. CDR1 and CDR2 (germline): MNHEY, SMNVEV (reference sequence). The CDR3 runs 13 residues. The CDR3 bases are TGTGCCAGCTCCTTAGGTTCGGAAGAGACCCAGTACTTC. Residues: CASSLGSEETQYF.

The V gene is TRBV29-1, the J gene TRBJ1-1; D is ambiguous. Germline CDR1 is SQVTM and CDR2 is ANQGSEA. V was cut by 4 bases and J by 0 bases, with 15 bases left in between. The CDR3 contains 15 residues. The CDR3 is CSVGPLQAMNTEAFF. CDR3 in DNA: TGCAGCGTTGGACCCCTCCAGGCAATGAACACTGAAGCTTTCTTT. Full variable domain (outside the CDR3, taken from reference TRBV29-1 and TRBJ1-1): SAVISQKPSRDICQRGTSLTIQCQVDSQVTMMFWYRQQPGQSLTLIATANQGSEATYESGFVIDKFPISRPNLTFSTLTVSNMSPEDSSIYLCSVGPLQAMNTEAFFGQGTRLTVV.

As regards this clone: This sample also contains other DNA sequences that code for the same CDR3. The CDR3 region is CASSGWGRETQYF. For the CDR3, the DNA is TGTGCCAGCAGTGGATGGGGGAGAGAGACCCAGTACTTC. The chain couples TRBV25-1 to TRBJ2-5, with D perhaps being TRBD1 or TRBD2 (5 bases each). The CDR3 contains 13 residues. The V gene's germline CDR1 is MGHDK and CDR2 SYGVNS. The V end was cut by 4 bases, the J end by 4 bases, with 10 bases between.

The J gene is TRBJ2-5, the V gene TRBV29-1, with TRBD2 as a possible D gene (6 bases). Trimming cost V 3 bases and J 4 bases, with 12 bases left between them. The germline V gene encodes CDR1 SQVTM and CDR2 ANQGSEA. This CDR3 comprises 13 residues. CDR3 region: CSVEAGPGETQYF. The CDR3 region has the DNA TGCAGCGTTGAGGCGGGGCCAGGAGAGACCCAGTACTTC.

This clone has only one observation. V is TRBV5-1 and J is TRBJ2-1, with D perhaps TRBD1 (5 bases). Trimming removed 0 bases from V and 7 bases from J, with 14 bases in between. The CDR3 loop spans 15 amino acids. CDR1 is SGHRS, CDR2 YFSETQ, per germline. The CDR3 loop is CASSLGTLRTNEQFF. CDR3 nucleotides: TGCGCCAGCAGCTTGGGGACACTCCGGACGAATGAGCAGTTCTTC.

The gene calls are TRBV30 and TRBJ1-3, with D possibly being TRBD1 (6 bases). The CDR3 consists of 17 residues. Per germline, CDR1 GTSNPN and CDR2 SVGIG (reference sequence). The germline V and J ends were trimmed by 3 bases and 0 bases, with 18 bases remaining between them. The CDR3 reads CAWRKTGFIYSGNTIYF. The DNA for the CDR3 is TGTGCCTGGAGGAAGACAGGTTTTATATACTCTGGAAACACCATATATTTT.

CDR3 in amino acids: CAGRPGPYGYTF. The CDR3 bases are TGTGCTGGAAGACCAGGGCCTTATGGCTACACCTTC. This sequence joins TRBV30 and TRBJ1-2, with D perhaps TRBD1 (5 bases). This CDR3 comprises 12 residues. Germline CDR1 is GTSNPN and CDR2 is SVGIG (reference sequence).

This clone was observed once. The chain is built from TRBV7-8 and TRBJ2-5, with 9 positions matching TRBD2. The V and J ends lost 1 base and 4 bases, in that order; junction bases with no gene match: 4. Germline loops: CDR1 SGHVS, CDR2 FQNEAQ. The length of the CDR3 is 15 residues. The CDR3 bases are TGTGCCAGCAGCTTAGGTTCGACTAGCGGAGAGACCCAGTACTTC. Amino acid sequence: CASSLGSTSGETQYF.

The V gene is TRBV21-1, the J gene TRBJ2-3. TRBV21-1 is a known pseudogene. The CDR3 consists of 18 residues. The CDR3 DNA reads TGTGCCAGCAGCAAAGACGTCCTCCAAGGATCTAGCACAGATACGCAGTATTTT. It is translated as CASSKDVLQGSSTDTQYF.

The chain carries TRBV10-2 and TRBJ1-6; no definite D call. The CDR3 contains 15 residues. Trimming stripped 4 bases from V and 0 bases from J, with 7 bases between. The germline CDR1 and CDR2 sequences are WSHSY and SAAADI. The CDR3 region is CASSVGGSYNSPLHF. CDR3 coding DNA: TGCGCCAGCAGTGTCGGAGGCTCCTATAATTCACCCCTCCACTTT.

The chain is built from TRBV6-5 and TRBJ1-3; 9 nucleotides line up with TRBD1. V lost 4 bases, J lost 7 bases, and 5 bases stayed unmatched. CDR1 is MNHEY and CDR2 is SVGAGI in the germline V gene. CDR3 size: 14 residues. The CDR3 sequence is CASSSWDRVNTIYF. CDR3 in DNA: TGTGCCAGCAGTTCCTGGGACAGGGTGAACACCATATATTTT.

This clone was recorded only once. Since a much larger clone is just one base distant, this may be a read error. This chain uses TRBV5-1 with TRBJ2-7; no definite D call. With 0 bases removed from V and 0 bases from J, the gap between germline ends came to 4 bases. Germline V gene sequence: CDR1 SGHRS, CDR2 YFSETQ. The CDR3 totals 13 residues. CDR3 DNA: TGCGCCAGCAGCTTGGCCAACTCCTACGAGCAGTACTTC. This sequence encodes CASSLANSYEQYF. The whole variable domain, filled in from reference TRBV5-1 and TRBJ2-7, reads KAGVTQTPRYLIKTRGQQVTLSCSPISGHRSVSWYQQTPGQGLQFLFEYFSETQRNKGNFPGRFSGRQFSNSRSEMNVSTLELGDSALYLCASSLANSYEQYFGPGTRLTVT.

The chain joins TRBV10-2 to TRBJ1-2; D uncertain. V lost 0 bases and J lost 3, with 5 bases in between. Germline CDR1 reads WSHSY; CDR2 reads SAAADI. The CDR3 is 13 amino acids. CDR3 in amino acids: CASSESSHYGYTF. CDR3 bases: TGCGCCAGCAGTGAGTCGAGTCACTATGGCTACACCTTC.

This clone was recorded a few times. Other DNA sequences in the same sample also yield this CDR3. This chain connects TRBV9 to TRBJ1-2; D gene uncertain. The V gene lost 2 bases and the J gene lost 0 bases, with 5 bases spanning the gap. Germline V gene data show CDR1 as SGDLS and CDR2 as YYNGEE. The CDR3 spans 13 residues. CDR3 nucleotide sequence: TGTGCCAGCAGCGTTGGGGCTAACTATGGCTACACCTTC. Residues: CASSVGANYGYTF.

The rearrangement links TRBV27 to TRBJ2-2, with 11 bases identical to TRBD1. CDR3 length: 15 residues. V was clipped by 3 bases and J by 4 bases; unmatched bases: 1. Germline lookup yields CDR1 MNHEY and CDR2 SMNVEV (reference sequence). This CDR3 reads CASSLDRGLTGELFF. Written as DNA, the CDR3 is TGTGCCAGCAGTTTGGACAGGGGGCTCACCGGGGAGCTGTTTTTT.

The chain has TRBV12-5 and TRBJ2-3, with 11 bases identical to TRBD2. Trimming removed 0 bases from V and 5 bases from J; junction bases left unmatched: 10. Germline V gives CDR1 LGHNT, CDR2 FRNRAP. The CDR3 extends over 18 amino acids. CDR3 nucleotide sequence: TGTGCTAGTGGTTTGGTACTGGTAGCGGGGGGGCAAGTAGATACGCAGTATTTT. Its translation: CASGLVLVAGGQVDTQYF.

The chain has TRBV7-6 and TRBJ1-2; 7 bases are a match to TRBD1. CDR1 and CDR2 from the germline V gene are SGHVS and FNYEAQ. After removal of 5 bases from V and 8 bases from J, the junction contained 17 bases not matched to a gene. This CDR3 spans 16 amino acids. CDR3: CASSPLLGTALGGYTF. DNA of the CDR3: TGTGCCAGCAGCCCTCTACTCGGGACAGCCCTGGGCGGCTACACCTTC.

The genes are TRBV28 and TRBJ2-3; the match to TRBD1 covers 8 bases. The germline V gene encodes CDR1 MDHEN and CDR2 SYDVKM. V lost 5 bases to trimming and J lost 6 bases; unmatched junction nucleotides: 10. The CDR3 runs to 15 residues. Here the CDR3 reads CASSTEDRATDTQYF. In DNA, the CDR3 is TGTGCCAGCAGTACGGAGGACAGGGCGACGGATACGCAGTATTTT. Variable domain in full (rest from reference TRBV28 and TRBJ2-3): DVKVTQSSRYLVKRTGEKVFLECVQDMDHENMFWYRQDPGLGLRLIYFSYDVKMKEKGDIPEGYSVSREKKERFSLILESASTNQTSMYLCASSTEDRATDTQYFGPGTRLTVL.

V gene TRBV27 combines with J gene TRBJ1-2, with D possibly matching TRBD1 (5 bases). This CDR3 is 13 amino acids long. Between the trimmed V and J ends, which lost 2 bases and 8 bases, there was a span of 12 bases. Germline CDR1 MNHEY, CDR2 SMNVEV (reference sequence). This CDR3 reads CASSLEGREGYTF. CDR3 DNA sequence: TGTGCCAGCAGTTTAGAGGGGAGGGAAGGCTACACCTTC.

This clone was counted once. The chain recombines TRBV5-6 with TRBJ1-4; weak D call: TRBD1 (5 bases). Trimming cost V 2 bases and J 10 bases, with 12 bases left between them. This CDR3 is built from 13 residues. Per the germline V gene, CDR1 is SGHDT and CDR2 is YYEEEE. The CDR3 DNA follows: TGTGCCAGCAGCTTCGCGGGTGGGGGAAAACTGTTTTTT. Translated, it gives CASSFAGGGKLFF.

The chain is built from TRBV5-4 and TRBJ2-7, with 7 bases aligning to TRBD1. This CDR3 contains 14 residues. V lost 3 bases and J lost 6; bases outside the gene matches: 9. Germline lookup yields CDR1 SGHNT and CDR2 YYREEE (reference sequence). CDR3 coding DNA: TGTGCCAGCAGCTACAGGGGTGAGGGTCTCGAGCAGTACTTC. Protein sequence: CASSYRGEGLEQYF.

The CDR3 loop is CASSESAGVNEQYF. CDR3 coding DNA: TGTGCCAGCAGTGAATCGGCAGGGGTGAATGAGCAGTACTTC. The chain links TRBV6-1 to TRBJ2-7; a possible D gene is TRBD1 (6 bases). The germline V gene has CDR1 MNHNS and CDR2 SASEGT. The CDR3 has 14 residues. V was clipped by 2 bases and J by 7 bases, with 15 bases between them.

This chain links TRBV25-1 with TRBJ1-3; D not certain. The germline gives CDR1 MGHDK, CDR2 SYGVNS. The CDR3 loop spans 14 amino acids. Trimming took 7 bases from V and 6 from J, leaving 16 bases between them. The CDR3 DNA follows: TGTGCCAGCACTCCCCCGGACCGATCAAACACCATATATTTT. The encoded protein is CASTPPDRSNTIYF.

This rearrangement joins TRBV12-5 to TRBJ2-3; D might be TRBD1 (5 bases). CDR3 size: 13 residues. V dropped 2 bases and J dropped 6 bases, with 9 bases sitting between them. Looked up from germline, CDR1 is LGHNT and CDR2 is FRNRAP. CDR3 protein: CASGLPSGDTQYF. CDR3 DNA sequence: TGTGCTAGTGGTTTGCCATCAGGGGATACGCAGTATTTT.

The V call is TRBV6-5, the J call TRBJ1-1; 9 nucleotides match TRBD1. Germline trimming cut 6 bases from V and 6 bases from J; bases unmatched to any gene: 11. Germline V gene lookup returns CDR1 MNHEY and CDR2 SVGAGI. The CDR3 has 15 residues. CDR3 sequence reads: CASSHGDRVAPEAFF. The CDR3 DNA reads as TGTGCCAGCAGCCACGGGGACAGGGTTGCCCCTGAAGCTTTCTTT.

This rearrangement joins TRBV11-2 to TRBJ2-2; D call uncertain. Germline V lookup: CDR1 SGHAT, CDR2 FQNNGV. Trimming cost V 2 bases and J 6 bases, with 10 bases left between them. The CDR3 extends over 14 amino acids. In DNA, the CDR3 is TGTGCCAGCAGCTTAACCGACACCGCCGGGGAGCTGTTTTTT. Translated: CASSLTDTAGELFF.